This T cell receptor beta chain was recovered during a study of cytomegalovirus exposure and HLA in healthy donors (dated by TCRdb to the late 2010s). Regarding the complete study: According to a later analysis, the approximately 130 validation repertoires were produced on the same platform as the 700 or so repertoires of the first cohort. The study aimed to test whether cataloging public T cell receptors could reveal signatures of past pathogen exposure. Along with the roughly 670-subject first cohort, a separate validation cohort of over a hundred different subjects was used. To predict cytomegalovirus infection status, the study brought together high-throughput TCR immunosequencing, statistical association of individual TCRs with disease status, and machine learning. Overall results and qualifications from the work: The classifier was reported to diagnose cytomegalovirus status with high specificity and sensitivity in both the original cohort and the validation cohort. The authors suggested that the approach could potentially be extended to other disease states and immunological phenotypes. A few of the identified cytomegalovirus-associated TCR beta chains were confirmed in vitro to be specific for cytomegalovirus antigens. A later analysis had no HLA typing for the validation cohort, so co-occurrence there was scored across all 110 or so repertoires. In a later analysis, TCRs clustered in the first cohort were found to also tend to co-occur in the approximately 120 validation repertoires, with around 94% of cluster scores above 0. While some public TCRs were present in many individuals, most TCR sequences turned up only very rarely across donors. The study gave a list of 150 to 200 TCR beta chains associated with cytomegalovirus.

The donors were included in the validation cohort of 100 to 150 subjects, a group kept apart from the roughly 680-subject first cohort. The library came from the immunoSEQ multiplex PCR assay. Processing in the source paper ran as follows. A statistical classification framework was built for diagnosing cytomegalovirus status from the catalog of TCR beta chain sequences. This is the immuneACCESS table as TCRdb keeps it, with only in-frame sequences that have V and J called. A part of the clones is gone; compared with another copy, unresolved V genes explain less than half, and the rest is unexplained. V and J calls and clone size come straight from that table; D and trimming were deduced from the DNA. Within this sample are approximately 76,000 clones, with roughly 95% of them counted one time only. 3% to 4% of the sample is held by the ten biggest clonotypes. A note on this clone: It has no known antigen specificity. Within one base of it there is no much larger clone, and no base qualities were kept.

Via the germline V gene, CDR1 is SGHRS and CDR2 YFSETQ. From the cysteine up to the phenylalanine, the CDR3 has a length of 18 residues. Only CDR3 DNA remains: 54 bases, in frame from the first base. The junction shows trimming of 7 bases on V and 5 bases on J, plus 28 bases between the germline ends. The receptor was isolated from a woman aged 18-35 years in good health and CMV-seropositive. Specimen: PBMCs. The V gene is TRBV5-1 and the J gene is TRBJ2-1; TRBD2 might be the D gene, on 10 matching bases. CDR3 loop: CASRLQGAGLAGDNEQFF. In nucleotide form, the sequence is TGCGCCAGCCGATTACAGGGGGCAGGGCTAGCGGGAGACAATGAGCAGTTCTTC.